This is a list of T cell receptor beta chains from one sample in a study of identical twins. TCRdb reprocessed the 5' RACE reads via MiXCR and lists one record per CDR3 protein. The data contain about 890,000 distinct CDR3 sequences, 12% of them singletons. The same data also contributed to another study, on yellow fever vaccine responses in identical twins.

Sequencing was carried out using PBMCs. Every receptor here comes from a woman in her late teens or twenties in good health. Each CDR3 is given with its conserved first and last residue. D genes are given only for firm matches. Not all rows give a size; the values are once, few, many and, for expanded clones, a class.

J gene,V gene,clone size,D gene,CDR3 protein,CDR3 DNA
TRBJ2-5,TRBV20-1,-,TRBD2,CSAREFIAGAQETQYF,TGCAGTGCTAGAGAATTCATAGCGGGGGCTCAAGAGACCCAGTACTTC
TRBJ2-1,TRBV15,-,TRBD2,CATSLEGTSGFYNEQFF,TGTGCCACCAGCTTAGAGGGAACTAGCGGGTTTTACAATGAGCAGTTCTTC
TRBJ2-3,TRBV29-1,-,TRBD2,CSVGRTSGTDTQYF,TGCAGCGTTGGGCGGACTAGCGGCACAGATACGCAGTATTTT
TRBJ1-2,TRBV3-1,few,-,CASSQRPPANYGYTF,TGTGCCAGCAGCCAGAGGCCGCCAGCTAACTATGGCTACACCTTC
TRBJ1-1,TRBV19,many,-,CASSISRAGAPEAFF,TGTGCCAGTAGTATTAGTAGGGCAGGGGCCCCTGAAGCTTTCTTT
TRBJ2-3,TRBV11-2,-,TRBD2,CASRHTSGRTDTQYF,TGTGCCAGCAGACATACTAGCGGTCGCACAGATACGCAGTATTTT
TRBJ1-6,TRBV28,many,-,CASSLRAPNGNSPLHF,TGTGCCAGCAGTTTACGAGCCCCAAACGGGAATTCACCCCTCCACTTT
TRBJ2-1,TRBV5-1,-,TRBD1,CASSLSGQGGSEQFF,TGCGCCAGCAGCTTGAGCGGACAGGGGGGGAGCGAGCAGTTCTTC
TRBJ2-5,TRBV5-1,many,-,CASSLDYSYQETQYF,TGCGCCAGCAGCTTGGATTACAGCTACCAAGAGACCCAGTACTTC
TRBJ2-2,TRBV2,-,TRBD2,CPSTITSGNTGELFF,TGTCCCAGCACCATTACTAGCGGGAACACCGGGGAGCTGTTTTTT
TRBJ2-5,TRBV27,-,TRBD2,CASRASGSQTQYF,TGTGCCAGCAGGGCTAGCGGGAGCCAGACCCAGTACTTC
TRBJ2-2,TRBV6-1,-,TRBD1,CASSPPPGTGVSGELFF,TGTGCCAGCAGTCCCCCCCCCGGGACAGGTGTGTCCGGGGAGCTGTTTTTT
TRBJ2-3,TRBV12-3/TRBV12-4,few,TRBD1,CASSLGVQGADTQYF,TGTGCCAGCAGTTTAGGAGTGCAGGGGGCAGATACGCAGTATTTT
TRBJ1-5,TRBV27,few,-,CASSLFTCWVIGGRGDSNQPQHF,TGTGCCAGCAGTTTATTCACATGTTGGGTGATTGGGGGGCGGGGAGATAGCAATCAGCCCCAGCATTTT
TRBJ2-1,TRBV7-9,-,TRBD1,CASRSGQGPRMNEQFF,TGTGCCAGCAGATCGGGACAGGGGCCGCGGATGAATGAGCAGTTCTTC
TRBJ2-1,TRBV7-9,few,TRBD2,CASSSPGTSGIVSEQFF,TGTGCCAGCAGCTCCCCCGGGACTAGCGGCATAGTGAGTGAGCAGTTCTTC
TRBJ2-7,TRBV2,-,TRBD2,CASSALGLAGALEQYF,TGTGCCAGCAGTGCGCTGGGACTAGCGGGAGCCCTCGAGCAGTACTTC
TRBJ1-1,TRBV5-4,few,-,CASNTPDTEAFF,TGTGCCAGCAACACTCCCGACACTGAAGCTTTCTTT
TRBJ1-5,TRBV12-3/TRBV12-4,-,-,CASRPLGNQPQHF,TGTGCCAGCAGGCCCCTAGGAAATCAGCCCCAGCATTTT
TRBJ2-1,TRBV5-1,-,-,CASLRGDSYNEQFF,TGCGCCAGCCTAAGAGGGGACTCCTACAATGAGCAGTTCTTC
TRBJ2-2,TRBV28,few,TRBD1,CASSLRTGKTGELFF,TGTGCCAGCAGTCTACGGACAGGGAAGACCGGGGAGCTGTTTTTT
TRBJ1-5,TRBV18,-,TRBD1,CASSPGTGAPVVVQPQHF,TGTGCCAGCTCACCCGGGACAGGGGCGCCTGTGGTCGTGCAGCCCCAGCATTTT
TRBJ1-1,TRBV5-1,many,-,CASSLGGKGEAFF,TGCGCCAGCAGCTTGGGAGGGAAGGGTGAAGCTTTCTTT
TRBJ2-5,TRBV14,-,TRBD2,CASSQAGGFWAQYF,TGTGCCAGCAGCCAAGCCGGGGGGTTCTGGGCCCAGTACTTC
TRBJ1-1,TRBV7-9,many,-,CASSLPTGNTEAFF,TGTGCCAGCAGCTTACCAACCGGGAACACTGAAGCTTTCTTT
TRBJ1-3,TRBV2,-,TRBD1,CASRPTGTGNTIYF,TGTGCCAGCAGGCCGACAGGGACTGGAAACACCATATATTTT
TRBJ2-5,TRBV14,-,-,CASSQTAWYQETQYF,TGTGCCAGCAGCCAAACAGCCTGGTACCAAGAGACCCAGTACTTC
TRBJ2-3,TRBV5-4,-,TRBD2,CARSEGTIEAQYF,TGTGCCAGGAGCGAGGGGACTATTGAGGCGCAGTATTTT
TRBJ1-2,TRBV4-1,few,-,CASSQGYGHNYGYTF,TGCGCCAGCAGCCAAGGATATGGGCACAACTATGGCTACACCTTC
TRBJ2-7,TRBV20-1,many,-,CSAEPRGYEQYF,TGCAGTGCCGAACCGCGGGGCTACGAGCAGTACTTC
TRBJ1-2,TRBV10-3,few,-,CAIRATGGYGYTF,TGTGCCATCAGGGCGACTGGGGGCTATGGCTACACCTTC
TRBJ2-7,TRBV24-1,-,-,CATSDQTAPYEQYF,TGTGCCACCAGTGATCAGACGGCTCCCTACGAGCAGTACTTC